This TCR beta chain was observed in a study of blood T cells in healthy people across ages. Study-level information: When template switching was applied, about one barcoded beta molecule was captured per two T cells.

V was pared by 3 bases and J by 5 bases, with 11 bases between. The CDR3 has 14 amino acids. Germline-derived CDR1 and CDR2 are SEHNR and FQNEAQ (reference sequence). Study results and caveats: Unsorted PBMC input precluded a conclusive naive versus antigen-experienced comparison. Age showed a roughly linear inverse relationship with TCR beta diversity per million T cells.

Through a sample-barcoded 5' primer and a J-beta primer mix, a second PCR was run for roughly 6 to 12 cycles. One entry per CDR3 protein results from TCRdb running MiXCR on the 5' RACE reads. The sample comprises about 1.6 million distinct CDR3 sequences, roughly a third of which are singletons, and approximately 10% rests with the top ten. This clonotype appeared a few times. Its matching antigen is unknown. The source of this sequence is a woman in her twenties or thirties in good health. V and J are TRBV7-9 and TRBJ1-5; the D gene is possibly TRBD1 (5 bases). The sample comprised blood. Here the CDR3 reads CASSFIRGYQPQHF. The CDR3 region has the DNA TGTGCCAGCAGCTTTATTAGGGGTTATCAGCCCCAGCATTTT.